The rows below give T cell receptor beta chains drawn from one sample of a study of OX40 agonist ivuxolimab in advanced cancers. Measured with immunoSEQ multiplex PCR; TCRdb has only the in-frame clones, and not every one. Of tens of thousands of clones in the sample, roughly nine tenths were seen once. Here the sequenced sample was CD4+ or CD8+ T cells sorted from blood, taken in a trial of the OX40 agonist ivuxolimab. These receptor sequences come from an adult with an advanced solid tumor such as melanoma, head and neck, liver or kidney cancer. CDR3s include the opening cysteine and the closing phenylalanine or tryptophan. A D gene is named only where the DNA matches it firmly. Rows give clone size only sometimes, using once, few, many, or a class for an expanded clone.

V: TRBV5-1
J: TRBJ2-1
size: once
D: TRBD2
DNA: TGCGCCAGCAGTACTTCAGCGGGAGGGCTCACCTACAATGAGCAGTTCTTC
CDR3: CASSTSAGGLTYNEQFF

V: TRBV6-1
J: TRBJ2-3
size: NA
D: TRBD2
DNA: TGTGCCAGCAGTGCCACTAGCGGGATCACAGATACGCAGTATTTT
CDR3: CASSATSGITDTQYF

V: TRBV7-9
J: TRBJ2-1
size: NA
D: TRBD2
DNA: TGTGCCAGCAGCTTAAAGCCCACCCTAGCGGCCTTCTACAATGAGCAGTTCTTC
CDR3: CASSLKPTLAAFYNEQFF

V: TRBV6-5
J: TRBJ2-7
size: NA
D: NA
DNA: TGTGCCAGCAGTTCCCAGGCGGGGTTCTACGAGCAGTACTTC
CDR3: CASSSQAGFYEQYF

V: TRBV30
J: TRBJ2-7
size: once
D: NA
DNA: TGTGCCTGTCTGGGTGGCGGTACCTACGAGCAGTACTTC
CDR3: CACLGGGTYEQYF

V: TRBV27
J: TRBJ2-6
size: NA
D: NA
DNA: TGTGCCAGCAGTTTCTGGTCCTCTGGGGCCAACGTCCTGACTTTC
CDR3: CASSFWSSGANVLTF

V: TRBV27
J: TRBJ1-3
size: NA
D: NA
DNA: TGTGCCAGCAGACCCACCGGGATAGGGGGTGGAAACACCATATATTTT
CDR3: CASRPTGIGGGNTIYF

V: TRBV19
J: TRBJ2-7
size: once
D: NA
DNA: TGTGCCAGTAGTACCGGAAGACAGTGGTCCTACGAGCAGTACTTC
CDR3: CASSTGRQWSYEQYF

V: TRBV29-1
J: TRBJ1-1
size: NA
D: NA
DNA: TGCAGCGTTGCAGGGGCAGGGAGGACTGAAGCTTTCTTT
CDR3: CSVAGAGRTEAFF

V: TRBV5-4
J: TRBJ1-4
size: NA
D: NA
DNA: TGTGCCAGCAGCTTTTCAGTAAAGACTAATGAAAAACTGTTTTTT
CDR3: CASSFSVKTNEKLFF

V: TRBV6-5
J: TRBJ2-7
size: NA
D: TRBD1
DNA: TGTGCCAGCCGTCAAGGACAGGGCTCCTACGAGCAGTACTTC
CDR3: CASRQGQGSYEQYF

V: TRBV9
J: TRBJ2-5
size: NA
D: TRBD2
DNA: TGTGCCAGCAGCACGGGACTAGCGGGGGGTCCGGGGACCCAGTACTTC
CDR3: CASSTGLAGGPGTQYF

V: TRBV18
J: TRBJ2-7
size: NA
D: TRBD2
DNA: TGTGCCAGCTCACCCTGGACTAGCGGCCTTACCTACGAGCAGTACTTC
CDR3: CASSPWTSGLTYEQYF

V: TRBV7-2
J: TRBJ1-4
size: NA
D: NA
DNA: TGTGCCAGCAGCTTAGGGGCCCGGGGCTATGAAAAACTGTTTTTT
CDR3: CASSLGARGYEKLFF

V: TRBV6-5
J: TRBJ2-7
size: NA
D: NA
DNA: TGTGCCCTTCGGGGATTCGCTGACTACGAGCAGTACTTC
CDR3: CALRGFADYEQYF

V: TRBV5-1
J: TRBJ1-4
size: NA
D: TRBD1
DNA: TGCGCCAGCAGCTGGACAGGGGGAGGTATAATGAAAAAACTGTTTTTT
CDR3: CASSWTGGGIMKKLFF

V: TRBV7-3
J: TRBJ1-3
size: once
D: NA
DNA: TGTGCCAGCAGCTTAGGTGGCTTATCCTCTGGAAACACCATATATTTT
CDR3: CASSLGGLSSGNTIYF

V: TRBV5-1
J: TRBJ2-5
size: once
D: TRBD1
DNA: TGCGCCAGCAGCTTGCTGGGGGACAGGGGTGGCGAGACCCAGTACTTC
CDR3: CASSLLGDRGGETQYF

V: TRBV5-5
J: TRBJ1-6
size: NA
D: NA
DNA: TGTGCCAGCAGCTCAGGGTATTTGAGTTCACCCCTCCACTTT
CDR3: CASSSGYLSSPLHF

V: TRBV5-1
J: TRBJ2-4
size: NA
D: TRBD2
DNA: TGCGCCAGCAGCTCTGGACTAGCAATTGACGTTCAGTACTTC
CDR3: CASSSGLAIDVQYF

V: TRBV19
J: TRBJ1-1
size: NA
D: NA
DNA: TGTGCCAGTAGTATCCATGAAGGGGGAGCTTTCTTT
CDR3: CASSIHEGGAFF

V: TRBV27
J: TRBJ2-7
size: NA
D: NA
DNA: TGTGCCAGCAGTCCCCGGGACACCCGTTACGAGCAGTACTTC
CDR3: CASSPRDTRYEQYF

V: TRBV11-2
J: TRBJ1-4
size: NA
D: NA
DNA: TGTGCCAGCAGCTTAGTCGACGGAGTTGAAAAACTGTTTTTT
CDR3: CASSLVDGVEKLFF

V: TRBV5-1
J: TRBJ2-1
size: once
D: TRBD2
DNA: TGCGCCAGCAGCTCGACGTCCGGGACTAGCGGGAGAAATGAGCAGTTCTTC
CDR3: CASSSTSGTSGRNEQFF

V: TRBV11-3
J: TRBJ1-6
size: NA
D: NA
DNA: TGTGCCAGCAGCTTAGTCCGGGGCGAAATAATTAATTCACCCCTCCACTTT
CDR3: CASSLVRGEIINSPLHF

V: TRBV2
J: TRBJ2-3
size: NA
D: TRBD2
DNA: TGTGCCAGCAGTGCCCCCGGCCGCGGGGGGAGCACAGATACGCAGTATTTT
CDR3: CASSAPGRGGSTDTQYF

V: TRBV7-3
J: TRBJ1-2
size: NA
D: NA
DNA: TGTGCCAGCAGCTCCGGACAGTCCCAGTATGGCTACACCTTC
CDR3: CASSSGQSQYGYTF

V: TRBV4-2
J: TRBJ2-2
size: NA
D: NA
DNA: TGTGCCAGCAGCCAAGAGAGCTTCCAAGGCCCCGCGAACACCGGGGAGCTGTTTTTT
CDR3: CASSQESFQGPANTGELFF

V: TRBV6-1
J: TRBJ2-4
size: NA
D: NA
DNA: TGTGCCACCTCCGAGTCCGTAGCCAAAAACATTCAGTACTTC
CDR3: CATSESVAKNIQYF

V: TRBV19
J: TRBJ1-4
size: NA
D: NA
DNA: TGTGCCAGTAGTAAGACCCCTCAAGCTAATGAAAAACTGTTTTTT
CDR3: CASSKTPQANEKLFF

V: TRBV27
J: TRBJ1-1
size: once
D: NA
DNA: TGTGCCAGCAGTTTAAGAGACAGGACGAACACTGAAGCTTTCTTT
CDR3: CASSLRDRTNTEAFF

V: TRBV7-7
J: TRBJ2-5
size: NA
D: NA
DNA: TGTGCTAGCAGCTTAGAGGGGGGATTGGAGACCCAGTACTTC
CDR3: CASSLEGGLETQYF

V: TRBV27
J: TRBJ2-7
size: once
D: TRBD2
DNA: TGTGCCAGCAGTCTCGGACTAGCGGGACGGTACGAGCAGTACTTC
CDR3: CASSLGLAGRYEQYF

V: TRBV5-4
J: TRBJ2-7
size: NA
D: TRBD1
DNA: TGTGCCAGCAGCGCGGACAGGGAACTGAAGGAGCAGTACTTC
CDR3: CASSADRELKEQYF

V: TRBV9
J: TRBJ2-7
size: NA
D: NA
DNA: TGTGCCAGCAGCTCGAGTGGAGCCGGGTGGGGGGAGCAGTACTTC
CDR3: CASSSSGAGWGEQYF

V: TRBV11-3
J: TRBJ2-5
size: NA
D: TRBD1
DNA: TGTGCCAGCAGCTCAGACAGGGGGGAGACCCAGTACTTC
CDR3: CASSSDRGETQYF

V: TRBV2
J: TRBJ2-3
size: few
D: NA
DNA: TGTGCCAGCGGGCTGATCGGGATCACAGATACGCAGTATTTT
CDR3: CASGLIGITDTQYF

V: TRBV6-5
J: TRBJ2-5
size: NA
D: NA
DNA: TGTGCCAGCAGTCGCGGGAACGCGGAGACCCAGTACTTC
CDR3: CASSRGNAETQYF

V: TRBV10-3
J: TRBJ1-4
size: NA
D: TRBD1
DNA: TGTGCCATCAGTGGCGGGACAGCCGGTGAAAAACTGTTTTTT
CDR3: CAISGGTAGEKLFF

V: TRBV21-1
J: TRBJ1-4
size: NA
D: NA
DNA: TGTGCCAGGGCGCACCCTAGGGCTAATGAAAAACTGTTTTTT
CDR3: CARAHPRANEKLFF

V: TRBV11-3
J: TRBJ2-1
size: NA
D: TRBD2
DNA: TGTGCCAGCAGCTCAGAGACTAGCGGGAGTATTGAGCAGTTCTTC
CDR3: CASSSETSGSIEQFF

V: TRBV5-4
J: TRBJ2-7
size: once
D: TRBD2
DNA: TGTGCCAGCAGCCAACCCGGACTAGCGGCGGGCGAGCAGTACTTC
CDR3: CASSQPGLAAGEQYF

V: TRBV29-1
J: TRBJ2-7
size: NA
D: NA
DNA: TGCAGCGCAGGCGAGGACGAGCAGTACTTC
CDR3: CSAGEDEQYF

V: TRBV15
J: TRBJ2-3
size: NA
D: NA
DNA: TGTGCCACCAGCAGTACCGGGACCCGCGTTTTAGATACGCAGTATTTT
CDR3: CATSSTGTRVLDTQYF

V: TRBV7-8
J: TRBJ1-3
size: NA
D: TRBD1
DNA: TGTGCCAGCAGCCCCCGGACAGGGACTGGAAACACCATATATTTT
CDR3: CASSPRTGTGNTIYF

V: TRBV12-5
J: TRBJ2-5
size: NA
D: NA
DNA: TGTGCTAGTGGTTTGAGGGGCGGAATGGGAGGAGAGACCCAGTACTTC
CDR3: CASGLRGGMGGETQYF

V: TRBV5-1
J: TRBJ2-6
size: NA
D: TRBD1
DNA: TGCGCCAGCAGCTTGGAGAAAGCCGGGACAGGGGGCCCCGGGGCCAACGTCCTGACTTTC
CDR3: CASSLEKAGTGGPGANVLTF

V: TRBV25-1
J: TRBJ1-1
size: NA
D: NA
DNA: TGTGCCAGCAGTGGCAGGTGGAACACTGAAGCTTTCTTT
CDR3: CASSGRWNTEAFF

V: TRBV7-3
J: TRBJ2-3
size: NA
D: TRBD2
DNA: TGTGCCAGCAGCTACACTAGCGGGGGGAGCACAGATACGCAGTATTTT
CDR3: CASSYTSGGSTDTQYF

V: TRBV28
J: TRBJ1-6
size: NA
D: NA
DNA: TGTGCCAGCAGTTTGCGAGGGGTTGGGAATTCACCCCTCCACTTT
CDR3: CASSLRGVGNSPLHF

V: TRBV7-7
J: TRBJ2-1
size: NA
D: TRBD2
DNA: TGTGCTAGCAGCCCCGAAAGGACGGGAGGGAATGAGCAGTTCTTC
CDR3: CASSPERTGGNEQFF

V: TRBV6-5
J: TRBJ2-1
size: NA
D: NA
DNA: TGTGCCAGCAGGCGGGACCTTAACAATGAGCAGTTCTTC
CDR3: CASRRDLNNEQFF

V: TRBV10-3
J: TRBJ2-3
size: NA
D: NA
DNA: TGTGCCATCAGTGAGAGAGCCGTACAAGATACGCAGTATTTT
CDR3: CAISERAVQDTQYF

V: TRBV7-8
J: TRBJ2-1
size: NA
D: TRBD2
DNA: TGTGCCAGCAGCTTTGGCTCGACTAGCGGCGAGCAGTTCTTC
CDR3: CASSFGSTSGEQFF

V: TRBV5-1
J: TRBJ2-5
size: NA
D: TRBD2
DNA: TGCGCCAGCAGCTACGATCAGCGGGGAGGGGAGACCCAGTACTTC
CDR3: CASSYDQRGGETQYF

V: TRBV5-1
J: TRBJ2-3
size: NA
D: NA
DNA: TGCGCCAGCAGCTTCGGCAGGAGCACAGATACGCAGTATTTT
CDR3: CASSFGRSTDTQYF

V: TRBV5-1
J: TRBJ2-5
size: NA
D: NA
DNA: TGCGCCAGCAGCGGTGGGGGGCAACGAGAGACCCAGTACTTC
CDR3: CASSGGGQRETQYF

V: TRBV11-2
J: TRBJ2-7
size: NA
D: NA
DNA: TGTGCCAGCAGTCGGAGGGGGCCCTCCTACGAGCAGTACTTC
CDR3: CASSRRGPSYEQYF

V: TRBV14
J: TRBJ1-5
size: NA
D: NA
DNA: TGTGCCAGCAGCCAAGTCGGTCAGCCCCAGCATTTT
CDR3: CASSQVGQPQHF

V: TRBV28
J: TRBJ1-5
size: NA
D: NA
DNA: TGTGCCAGCAGCGGGGAAGGTCAGCCCCAGCATTTT
CDR3: CASSGEGQPQHF